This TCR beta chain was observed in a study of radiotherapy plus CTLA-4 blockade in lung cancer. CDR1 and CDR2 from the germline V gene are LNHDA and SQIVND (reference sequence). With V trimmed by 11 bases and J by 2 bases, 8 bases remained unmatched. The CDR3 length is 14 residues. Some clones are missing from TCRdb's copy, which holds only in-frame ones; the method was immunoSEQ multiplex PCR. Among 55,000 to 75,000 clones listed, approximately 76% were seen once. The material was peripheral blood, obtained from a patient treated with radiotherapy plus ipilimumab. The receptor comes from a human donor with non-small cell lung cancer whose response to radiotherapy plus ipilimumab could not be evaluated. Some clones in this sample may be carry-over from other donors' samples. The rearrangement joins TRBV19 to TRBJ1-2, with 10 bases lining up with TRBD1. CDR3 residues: CAGHGTGANYGYTF. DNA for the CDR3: TGTGCCGGCCACGGGACAGGGGCGAACTATGGCTACACCTTC.